A single T cell receptor beta chain is shown here with its context. Antigen unknown. The data originate from a study of CXCR3-negative and CXCR3-positive naive CD8 T cells. Study-wide findings and caveats: Similar levels of surface CD5 were seen between naive subsets; TCR strength was inferred from TRB CDR3 properties.

Naive CD8+ T cells showed CD45RO-CCR7+CD27+CD95-. CDR3 size: 17 residues. Per germline, CDR1 PRHDT and CDR2 FYEKMQ (reference sequence). The TRB libraries of cDNA were built by UMI-labeled 5' RACE. Reanalyzing the 5' RACE reads, TCRdb keeps one entry per CDR3 protein, without DNA. The sample holds approximately 6,300 distinct CDR3 sequences. The TCR sequence derives from a human donor in good health. Some clones in this sample may be carry-over from other donors' samples. The chain recombines TRBV13 with TRBJ2-7; TCRdb returns TRBD2, unconfirmable since there is no DNA. Sequenced material: naive CXCR3- CD8+ T cells from blood. Subset reported: CD45RO-CCR7+CD27+CD95- naive CD8+ T cells lacking CXCR3 (TNR3-). CDR3 protein: CASSSTRTSGDSYEQYF.